The clone carrying this TCR beta chain was detected many times. Its antigen is not identified. The data stem from a study of T-cell reconstitution after alpha-beta-depleted transplantation in children. Study-wide results and limits: T-cell numbers and diversity one year post-transplant derived largely from freshly generated T cells. Several hundred rapidly expanded clones from non-depleted graft cells reportedly supplied alpha-beta T cells about two months post-transplant. Day-60 TCRbeta diversity that was high in some patients was derived from surviving recipient T cells and thymic progenitors.

Unique molecular identifiers were built into the TCRbeta library. TCRdb reprocessed the PCR reads via MiXCR and lists one record per CDR3 protein. The sample includes a few hundred thousand distinct CDR3 sequences, over 10% seen only once; the top ten take 2% to 2.5%. V was pared by 4 bases and J by 2 bases, with 17 bases between. The CDR3 spans 16 residues. Germline CDR1 is KGHDR and CDR2 is SFDVKD. This sequence joins TRBV24-1 and TRBJ2-7; D remains unclear. This sequence was found in a male patient between 10 and 17 years old who had a stem cell transplant for acute myeloid leukemia, so the T cells may come from the graft donor. Sequences were derived from PBMCs, mostly from graft donor cells, sampled 360 days after TCRalphabeta/CD19-depleted stem cell transplant. CDR3 loop: CATSDSTSRKTYEQYF. CDR3 bases: TGTGCCACCAGTGACTCGACTTCCCGGAAAACCTACGAGCAGTACTTC.